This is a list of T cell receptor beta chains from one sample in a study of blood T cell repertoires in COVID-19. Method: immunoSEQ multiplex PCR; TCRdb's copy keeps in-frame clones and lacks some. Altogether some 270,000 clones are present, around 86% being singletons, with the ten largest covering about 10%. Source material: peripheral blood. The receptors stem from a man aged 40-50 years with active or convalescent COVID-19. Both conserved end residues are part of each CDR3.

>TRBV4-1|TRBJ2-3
CASSQETGGRDTQYF
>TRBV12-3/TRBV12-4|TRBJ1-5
CASSSTGWQPQHF
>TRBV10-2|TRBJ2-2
CASRGGLNGELFF
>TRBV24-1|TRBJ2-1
CATSDLIGTSETSYNEQFF
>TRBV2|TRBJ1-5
CATRDRPNQPQHF
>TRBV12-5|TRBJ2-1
CASGLPSGYEQFF
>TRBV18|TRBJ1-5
CASSQRALDSHSNQPQHF
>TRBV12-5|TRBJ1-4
CASGPMGRSGEKLFF
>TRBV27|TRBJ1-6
CASSLGENSPLHF
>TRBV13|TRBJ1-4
CASSLKAGALRRSEKLFF
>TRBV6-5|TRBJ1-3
CASREDLTGNTIYF
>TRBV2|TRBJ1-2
CASSIGDRSYGYTF
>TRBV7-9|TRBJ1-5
CASSPTASGRGHQPQHF
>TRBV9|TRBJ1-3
CASSVGTGSGNTIYF
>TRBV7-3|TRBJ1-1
CASSPWGGDVTEAFF
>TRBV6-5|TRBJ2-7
CASTGSYEQYF
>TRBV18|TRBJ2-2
CASSVTGPGELFF
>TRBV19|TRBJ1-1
CASNMGQGGNTEAFF
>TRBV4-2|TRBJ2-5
CASSSRLATGEETQYF
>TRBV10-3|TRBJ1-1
CAINGQGSPEAFF
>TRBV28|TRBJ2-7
CASSLHRTGAYEQYF
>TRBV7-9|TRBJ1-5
CASSLGGSQPQHF
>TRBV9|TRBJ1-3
CASSVDSGNTIYF
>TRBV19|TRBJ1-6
CASSAASNRGRSYNSPLHF
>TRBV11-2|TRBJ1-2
CASTLGGAGTYGYTF
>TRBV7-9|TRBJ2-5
CASSMDSSGTQYF
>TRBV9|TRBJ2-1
CASSPSGIPYNEQFF
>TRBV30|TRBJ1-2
CAWTRGQGFLGYTF
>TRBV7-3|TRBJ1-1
CASSSGWDREAFF
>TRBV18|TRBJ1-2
CASSPPTVGYTF
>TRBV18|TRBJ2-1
CASSPELPRAGGSYNEQFF
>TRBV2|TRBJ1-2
CASSVRDSYGYTF
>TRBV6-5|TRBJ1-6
CASSYRTGSYNSPLHF
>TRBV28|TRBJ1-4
CASSFLQFATNEKLFF
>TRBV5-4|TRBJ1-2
CASSGEDGDNYGYTF
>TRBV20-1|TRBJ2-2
CSASFEGSAGELFF
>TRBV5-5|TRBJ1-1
CASSRSGHSDPSFF
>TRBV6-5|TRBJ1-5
CASSFGGQGGQPQHF
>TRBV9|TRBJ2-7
CASSVGRLTYEQYF
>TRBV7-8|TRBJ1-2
CASSFKGANYGYTF
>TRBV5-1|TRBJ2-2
CASSLFESRNTGELFF
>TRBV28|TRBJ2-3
CASSPDTSTDTQYF
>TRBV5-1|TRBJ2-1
CASSTPKAGGYNEQFF
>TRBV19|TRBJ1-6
CASSPGGQTGSSPLHF
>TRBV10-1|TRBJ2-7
CASSTYKAYEQYF
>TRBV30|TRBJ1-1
CAWTGAEAFF
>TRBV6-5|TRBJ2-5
CASSYGQGKETQYF
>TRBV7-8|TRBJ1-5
CASSLRFGQPQHF
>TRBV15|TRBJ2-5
CATSRGTGQEETQYF
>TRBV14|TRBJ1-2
CASSPLQGPANYGYTF
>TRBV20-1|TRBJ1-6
CSASRETGSLNSPLHF
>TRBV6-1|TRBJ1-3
CASSERVTGNTIYF
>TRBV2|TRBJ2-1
CASNAGREGLEQFF
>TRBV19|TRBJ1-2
CASSSPGVYYGYTF
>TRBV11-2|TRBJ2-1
CASSFRIGGDLNNEQFF
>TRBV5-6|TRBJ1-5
CASSLRQGAQPQHF
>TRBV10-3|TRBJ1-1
CAILRNTEAFF
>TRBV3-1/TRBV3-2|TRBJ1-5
CASSQDSGPQHF